These 21 T cell receptor beta chains were all obtained from the same sample, sequenced in a study of molecular identifiers for immune sequencing clone quantification. TCRdb independently ran MiXCR on the PCR reads; one entry per CDR3 protein. The sample has about 100,000 distinct CDR3 sequences; about a third are singletons. Sequenced input: naive CD8+ T cells from blood, with Jurkat cell RNA spiked in. Subset reported: FACS-sorted CD8+CD4-CCR7+CD45RA+ naive T cells. The receptors were gathered from a human donor in good health. Some libraries in this study had Jurkat cell RNA spiked in.

This clonotype was found many times. This chain links TRBV7-2 with TRBJ1-6; D perhaps matches TRBD1 (5 bases). V shed 3 bases and J shed 7 bases, with 10 bases lying between them. The CDR3 spans 14 residues. Germline V gene sequence: CDR1 SGHTA, CDR2 FQGNSA. CDR3 nucleotide sequence: TGTGCCAGCAGCTTTCGGGGCCCCAATTCACCCCTCCACTTT. This sequence encodes CASSFRGPNSPLHF.

The CDR3 coding sequence is TGCAGTGCTCGCCCGATCCGGGGGTCAATCTACGAGCAGTACTTC. Protein product: CSARPIRGSIYEQYF. This rearrangement joins TRBV20-1 to TRBJ2-7; possibly TRBD2 for D (6 bases). This CDR3 has 15 amino acids. In germline, CDR1 is DFQATT, CDR2 SNEGSKA (reference sequence). Between the trimmed V and J ends, which lost 5 bases and 3 bases, there was a span of 20 bases.

This clonotype was counted ten times or more. This chain connects TRBV6-5 to TRBJ2-7, with D maybe TRBD2 (5 bases). Per germline, CDR1 MNHEY and CDR2 SVGAGI. CDR3 length: 11 residues. The V and J ends lost 6 bases and 2 bases respectively, with 5 bases between them. Here the CDR3 DNA reads TGTGCCAGCAGCGGGACCTACGAGCAGTACTTC. Translation: CASSGTYEQYF.

The chain couples TRBV30 to TRBJ2-2; no reliable D call. V lost 0 bases to trimming and J lost 1 base, with 12 bases between them. CDR3 size: 16 residues. The germline V gene encodes CDR1 GTSNPN and CDR2 SVGIG (reference sequence). The CDR3 nucleotides read TGTGCCTGGAGTGTATACGGGCGGATGAACACCGGGGAGCTGTTTTTT. This gives the protein CAWSVYGRMNTGELFF.

The J gene is TRBJ2-7, the V gene TRBV27; 10 bases map to TRBD1. The CDR3 has 15 residues. With V trimmed by 7 bases and J by 2 bases, 8 bases remained unmatched. Germline-derived CDR1 and CDR2 are MNHEY and SMNVEV (reference sequence). The CDR3 bases are TGTGCCAGCAAACCCCGGGACAGGGGCCCCTACGAGCAGTACTTC. This translates into CASKPRDRGPYEQYF.

This clonotype was seen a single time. It is likely a read error, because the conserved phenylalanine at the end of the CDR3 is missing. This chain links TRBV4-3 with TRBJ2-3; TRBD1 matches at 7 bases. J lost 1 base, V lost 0 bases, and 10 bases had no gene match. The CDR3 has 18 residues. Germline CDR1 is LGHNA and CDR2 is YSLEER. As DNA, the CDR3 is TGCGCCAGCAGCCAAGATGGGGCCCCGGGACAGCGCACAGATACGCAGTATTTA. It specifies CASSQDGAPGQRTDTQYL.

As concerns this clonotype: An end of the junction differs from the germline gene, which may be a read error. This rearrangement joins TRBV14 to TRBJ2-3; 7 bases fit TRBD2. The length of the CDR3 is 15 residues. Per germline, CDR1 SGHDN and CDR2 FVKESK. This chain's CDR3 is CASSQDRGETATQYF. CDR3 nucleotides: TGTGCCAGCAGCCAAGATCGGGGGGAGACAGCTACGCAGTATTTT.

Note on this clonotype: One end of the junction is discordant with germline, which a read error may explain. The rearrangement links TRBV27 to TRBJ1-4; D remains ambiguous. The CDR3 runs 16 residues. CDR1 and CDR2 (germline): MNHEY, SMNVEV (reference sequence). DNA for the CDR3: TGTGCCAGCAGTTTATCCAGGACGTCAACTAAAGAAAAACTGTTTTTT. Amino acid sequence: CASSLSRTSTKEKLFF.

Worth noting for this clonotype: A much larger clone lies a single base off, so this may be a read error. This chain uses TRBV9 with TRBJ2-3, with D unclear. CDR3 length: 14 residues. Trimming stripped 4 bases from V and 1 base from J, with 10 bases between. Germline V gene sequence: CDR1 SGDLS, CDR2 YYNGEE. The CDR3 nucleotides read TGTGCCAGCAGCTCCAAATCTCGCACAGATACGCAGTATTTT. Its translation: CASSSKSRTDTQYF.

The chain combines TRBV7-8 with TRBJ2-3; D is possibly TRBD2 (6 bases). CDR1 SGHVS and CDR2 FQNEAQ come from the germline V gene. The CDR3 runs to 16 residues. V was cut by 1 base and J by 2 bases, with 13 bases left in between. The CDR3 DNA is TGTGCCAGCAGCTTAGGTGTGGGCGGGGACACAGATACGCAGTATTTT. Its translation: CASSLGVGGDTDTQYF.

In regard to this clonotype: A read error may be the cause here, since a much bigger clone is one base away. The rearrangement joins TRBV7-9 to TRBJ1-5; tentatively, D is TRBD1 (5 bases). Germline-derived CDR1 and CDR2 are SEHNR and FQNEAQ (reference sequence). V was trimmed by 1 base and J by 2 bases, leaving 9 bases between them. The CDR3 has 15 residues. The CDR3 sequence is CASSLEGSCNQPQHF. The CDR3 DNA follows: TGTGCCAGCAGCTTAGAGGGGAGTTGCAATCAGCCCCAGCATTTT.

Of note for this clonotype: This may be a read error: a much more frequent sequence differs by one nucleotide. The chain joins TRBV6-5 to TRBJ1-3; D gene ambiguous. Per germline, CDR1 MNHEY and CDR2 SVGAGI. This CDR3 is 13 amino acids long. V dropped 3 bases and J dropped 8 bases, with 11 bases sitting between them. The CDR3 nucleotides are TGTGCCAGCAGTTATTCCCTCTGGTACACCATATATTTT. Translated: CASSYSLWYTIYF.

J is TRBJ1-1 and V is TRBV28; D may be TRBD1 (5 bases). The CDR3 extends over 12 amino acids. V was cut by 11 bases and J by 4 bases, with 14 bases left in between. Germline loops: CDR1 MDHEN, CDR2 SYDVKM. The CDR3 DNA sequence: TGTGCCGGCGGAAAGGGGAGCACTGAAGCTTTCTTT. This translates into CAGGKGSTEAFF.

Notes on this clonotype: A single base separates this from a much larger clone, so it may be a read error. The CDR3 DNA reads TGTGCCGCATGGGAGGGCACTGACGCTTTCTTT. Residues: CAAWEGTDAFF. The chain couples TRBV7-8 to TRBJ1-1; D is ambiguous. Germline loops: CDR1 SGHVS, CDR2 FQNEAQ. This CDR3 contains 11 residues.

In this sample, this clonotype turned up many times. V usage is TRBV7-8 and J usage is TRBJ2-6; D gene ambiguous. The germline V gene has CDR1 SGHVS and CDR2 FQNEAQ. The CDR3 length is 15 residues. Trimming cost V 1 base and J 7 bases, with 11 bases left between them. For the CDR3, the DNA is TGTGCCAGCAGCTTAGGCGTTTTTGGAGCCAACGTCCTGACTTTC. As protein: CASSLGVFGANVLTF. The full variable domain, in which reference TRBV7-8 and TRBJ2-6 provide the parts outside the CDR3, is GAGVSQSPRYKVAKRGQDVALRCDPISGHVSLFWYQQALGQGPEFLTYFQNEAQLDKSGLPSDRFFAERPEGSVSTLKIQRTQQEDSAVYLCASSLGVFGANVLTFGAGSRLTVL.

This rearrangement joins TRBV7-3 to TRBJ2-5; 7 nucleotides align to TRBD1. This CDR3 has 14 residues. Germline CDR1 and CDR2: SGHTA and FQGTGA. Losses at the gene ends were 5 bases for V and 5 bases for J; bases not matched to a gene: 8. CDR3 coding DNA: TGTGCCAGCAGCCGGGACAGACAAAGGGAGACCCAGTACTTC. Encoded protein: CASSRDRQRETQYF.

This clonotype was detected once. The junction differs from germline at one of its ends, possibly a read error. The V call is TRBV28, the J call TRBJ2-1, with 11 bases identical to TRBD2. Germline V gene lookup returns CDR1 MDHEN and CDR2 SYDVKM. The CDR3 loop spans 16 amino acids. CDR3 sequence reads: CASSSLTSGRGNEQFF. CDR3 in DNA: TGTGCCAGTAGTTCCCTCACTAGCGGGAGAGGAAATGAGCAGTTCTTC. Variable domain in full (rest from reference TRBV28 and TRBJ2-1): DVKVTQSSRYLVKRTGEKVFLECVQDMDHENMFWYRQDPGLGLRLIYFSYDVKMKEKGDIPEGYSVSREKKERFSLILESASTNQTSMYLCASSSLTSGRGNEQFFGPGTRLTVL.

This clonotype has ten or more counts. The chain links TRBV28 to TRBJ2-3, with a tentative D call TRBD2 (5 bases). Germline V gene sequence: CDR1 MDHEN, CDR2 SYDVKM. This CDR3 has 14 residues. V lost 4 bases and J 3 bases, leaving 11 bases between the germline ends. CDR3 region: CASSYPRGTDTQYF. The CDR3 DNA reads TGTGCCAGCAGTTACCCCCGGGGAACAGATACGCAGTATTTT.

In this sample, this clonotype turned up many times. This rearrangement joins TRBV5-1 to TRBJ2-7, with D unresolved. This CDR3 has 11 residues. V was shortened by 0 bases and J by 5 bases, with 3 bases between the two germline ends. CDR1 is SGHRS and CDR2 is YFSETQ in the germline V gene. CDR3 in DNA: TGCGCCAGCAGCTTGGGGGACGAGCAGTACTTC. This gives the protein CASSLGDEQYF.

Concerning this clonotype: The CDR3 end shows no conserved phenylalanine or tryptophan, and so a read error is likely. This chain links TRBV18 with TRBJ2-7; tentative D call: TRBD1 (5 bases). Trimming shortened V by 0 bases and J by 2 bases, and 11 bases separated the two germline ends. There are 15 residues in the CDR3. Per the germline V gene, CDR1 is KGHSH and CDR2 is LQKENI. In DNA, the CDR3 is TGTGCCAGCTCACCACCGACAGCGCTAACCTACGAGCAGTACATC. It is translated as CASSPPTALTYEQYI.

Comment on this clonotype: Because the CDR3 is missing its conserved closing phenylalanine or tryptophan, this is likely a read error. The genes are TRBV5-6 and TRBJ1-1; D unresolved. Per germline, CDR1 SGHDT and CDR2 YYEEEE. There are 15 residues in the CDR3. Trimming shortened V by 2 bases and J by 3 bases, and 14 bases separated the two germline ends. The CDR3 DNA reads TGTGCCAGCAGCTTAGGTGTGCCACACGACACTGAAGCTTTCATT. It codes for CASSLGVPHDTEAFI.